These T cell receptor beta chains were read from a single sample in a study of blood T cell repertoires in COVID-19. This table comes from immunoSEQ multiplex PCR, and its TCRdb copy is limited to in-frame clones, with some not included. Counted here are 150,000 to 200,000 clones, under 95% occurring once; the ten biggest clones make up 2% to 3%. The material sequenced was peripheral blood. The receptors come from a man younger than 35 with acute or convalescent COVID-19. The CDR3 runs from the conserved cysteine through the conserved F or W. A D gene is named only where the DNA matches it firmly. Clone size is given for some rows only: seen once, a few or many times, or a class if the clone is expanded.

CDR3aa: CASSLGQSDGYTF
CDR3nt: TGCGCCAGCAGCTTAGGACAGTCCGATGGCTACACCTTC
d_gene: -
v_gene: TRBV5-1
j_gene: TRBJ1-2
abundance: -

CDR3aa: CASTRQSSSGANVLTF
CDR3nt: TGTGCCAGCACCCGCCAGTCATCTTCTGGGGCCAACGTCCTGACTTTC
d_gene: -
v_gene: TRBV2
j_gene: TRBJ2-6
abundance: -

CDR3aa: CASSIDRAYEQYF
CDR3nt: TGTGCCAGCAGTATAGACAGGGCCTACGAGCAGTACTTC
d_gene: TRBD1
v_gene: TRBV6-5
j_gene: TRBJ2-7
abundance: -

CDR3aa: CASTKDRVNEKLFF
CDR3nt: TGTGCCAGCACAAAGGACAGGGTTAATGAAAAACTGTTTTTT
d_gene: TRBD1
v_gene: TRBV7-9
j_gene: TRBJ1-4
abundance: -

CDR3aa: CASSTSGRASTGELFF
CDR3nt: TGTGCCAGCAGTACAAGCGGGAGGGCAAGCACCGGGGAGCTGTTTTTT
d_gene: TRBD2
v_gene: TRBV7-9
j_gene: TRBJ2-2
abundance: few

CDR3aa: CASSLWGGAGTEAFF
CDR3nt: TGCGCCAGCAGCTTGTGGGGGGGCGCAGGGACTGAAGCTTTCTTT
d_gene: -
v_gene: TRBV5-1
j_gene: TRBJ1-1
abundance: -

CDR3aa: CASSLTREKLFF
CDR3nt: TGTGCCAGCAGCTTAACTCGTGAAAAACTGTTTTTT
d_gene: -
v_gene: TRBV7-9
j_gene: TRBJ1-4
abundance: -

CDR3aa: CASSPRDRGSNQPQHF
CDR3nt: TGTGCCAGCAGCCCGAGGGACAGGGGTAGCAATCAGCCCCAGCATTTT
d_gene: TRBD1
v_gene: TRBV7-8
j_gene: TRBJ1-5
abundance: -

CDR3aa: CASSLSGQPSGNTIYF
CDR3nt: TGTGCCAGCAGCTTGTCTGGACAGCCCTCTGGAAACACCATATATTTT
d_gene: -
v_gene: TRBV5-6
j_gene: TRBJ1-3
abundance: -

CDR3aa: CASKGLAEGSGELFF
CDR3nt: TGTGCCAGCAAGGGACTAGCAGAAGGGTCCGGGGAGCTGTTTTTT
d_gene: TRBD2
v_gene: TRBV6-4
j_gene: TRBJ2-2
abundance: -

CDR3aa: CASSQEGANTEAFF
CDR3nt: TGTGCCAGCAGCCAAGAAGGGGCGAACACTGAAGCTTTCTTT
d_gene: -
v_gene: TRBV4-2
j_gene: TRBJ1-1
abundance: -

CDR3aa: CASSAQGQPQHF
CDR3nt: TGCGCCAGCAGTGCCCAGGGACAGCCCCAGCATTTT
d_gene: -
v_gene: TRBV10-1
j_gene: TRBJ1-5
abundance: -

CDR3aa: CASSLGRQYNEQFF
CDR3nt: TGCGCCAGCAGCCTGGGCCGACAATACAATGAGCAGTTCTTC
d_gene: -
v_gene: TRBV5-1
j_gene: TRBJ2-1
abundance: -

CDR3aa: CASSQRTGAYEQYF
CDR3nt: TGTGCCAGCAGCCAAAGGACAGGGGCCTACGAGCAGTACTTC
d_gene: TRBD1
v_gene: TRBV3-1/TRBV3-2
j_gene: TRBJ2-7
abundance: once

CDR3aa: CASRPFEGSQSSNQPQHF
CDR3nt: TGTGCAAGTCGCCCCTTCGAGGGCAGCCAGAGCAGCAATCAGCCCCAGCATTTT
d_gene: -
v_gene: TRBV12-2
j_gene: TRBJ1-5
abundance: -

CDR3aa: CARSPRTLCYEQYF
CDR3nt: TGTGCCAGAAGCCCCCGGACACTGTGCTACGAGCAGTACTTC
d_gene: -
v_gene: TRBV5-3
j_gene: TRBJ2-7
abundance: -

CDR3aa: CASSPQGNKGVYEQYF
CDR3nt: TGTGCCAGCAGCCCACAGGGTAATAAGGGAGTCTACGAGCAGTACTTC
d_gene: -
v_gene: TRBV5-6
j_gene: TRBJ2-7
abundance: -

CDR3aa: CASSLGRLEVYGYTF
CDR3nt: TGCGCCAGCAGCTTAGGCAGGCTCGAAGTATATGGCTACACCTTC
d_gene: -
v_gene: TRBV5-1
j_gene: TRBJ1-2
abundance: -

CDR3aa: CASSGDSWTPYGYTF
CDR3nt: TGTGCCAGCAGTGGGGACAGTTGGACCCCTTATGGCTACACCTTC
d_gene: TRBD1
v_gene: TRBV2
j_gene: TRBJ1-2
abundance: -

CDR3aa: CATRRTSGSIGRAGELFF
CDR3nt: TGTGCCACCAGGAGGACTAGCGGGAGTATCGGGAGGGCCGGGGAGCTGTTTTTT
d_gene: TRBD2
v_gene: TRBV3-1/TRBV3-2
j_gene: TRBJ2-2
abundance: -

CDR3aa: CASSPDRANEKLFF
CDR3nt: TGTGCCAGTAGCCCGGACAGGGCGAATGAAAAACTGTTTTTT
d_gene: TRBD1
v_gene: TRBV19
j_gene: TRBJ1-4
abundance: once

CDR3aa: CASSLDPGTDTQYF
CDR3nt: TGCGCCAGCAGCTTGGATCCAGGGACAGATACGCAGTATTTT
d_gene: -
v_gene: TRBV5-1
j_gene: TRBJ2-3
abundance: -

CDR3aa: CAVTGGTGDIQYF
CDR3nt: TGTGCCGTTACTGGGGGAACGGGGGACATTCAGTACTTC
d_gene: -
v_gene: TRBV19
j_gene: TRBJ2-4
abundance: -

CDR3aa: CATTSHGYTF
CDR3nt: TGTGCCACAACTTCTCATGGCTACACCTTC
d_gene: -
v_gene: TRBV15
j_gene: TRBJ1-2
abundance: -

CDR3aa: CASSPYLNTEAFF
CDR3nt: TGTGCCAGCAGTCCCTACCTTAACACTGAAGCTTTCTTT
d_gene: -
v_gene: TRBV6-5
j_gene: TRBJ1-1
abundance: -

CDR3aa: CAWSRDRANNSPLHF
CDR3nt: TGTGCCTGGAGCAGAGACAGGGCAAATAATTCACCCCTCCACTTT
d_gene: TRBD1
v_gene: TRBV30
j_gene: TRBJ1-6
abundance: once

CDR3aa: CASTRTGINQPQHF
CDR3nt: TGTGCCAGCACCAGGACAGGGATCAATCAGCCCCAGCATTTT
d_gene: TRBD1
v_gene: TRBV2
j_gene: TRBJ1-5
abundance: -

CDR3aa: CAWSVGQLGGNSPLHF
CDR3nt: TGTGCCTGGAGCGTGGGACAGCTTGGGGGGAATTCACCCCTCCACTTT
d_gene: TRBD1
v_gene: TRBV30
j_gene: TRBJ1-6
abundance: -

CDR3aa: CASSRRSLAGFIGEQFF
CDR3nt: TGTGCCAGCAGCCGCCGTAGCCTAGCGGGGTTTATAGGTGAGCAGTTCTTC
d_gene: TRBD2
v_gene: TRBV11-2
j_gene: TRBJ2-1
abundance: -

CDR3aa: CASSLLTLGQGLGMNTEAFF
CDR3nt: TGTGCCAGCAGTCTACTCACCTTGGGACAGGGTTTGGGAATGAACACTGAAGCTTTCTTT
d_gene: TRBD1
v_gene: TRBV14
j_gene: TRBJ1-1
abundance: -

CDR3aa: CASSPGTGLMMNTEAFF
CDR3nt: TGTGCCAGCAGCCCAGGGACAGGACTTATGATGAACACTGAAGCTTTCTTT
d_gene: TRBD1
v_gene: TRBV9
j_gene: TRBJ1-1
abundance: -

CDR3aa: CASSPEGMFGYTF
CDR3nt: TGTGCCAGCTCACCAGAGGGAATGTTCGGCTACACCTTC
d_gene: -
v_gene: TRBV18
j_gene: TRBJ1-2
abundance: -

CDR3aa: CAWSVGNSGYEQYF
CDR3nt: TGTGCCTGGAGTGTCGGGAATAGCGGCTACGAGCAGTACTTC
d_gene: -
v_gene: TRBV30
j_gene: TRBJ2-7
abundance: -

CDR3aa: CASSRRQSSYEQYF
CDR3nt: TGTGCCAGCAGTAGAAGACAGAGTTCCTACGAGCAGTACTTC
d_gene: -
v_gene: TRBV3-1/TRBV3-2
j_gene: TRBJ2-7
abundance: -

CDR3aa: CASSPGTVDYEQYF
CDR3nt: TGCGCCAGCAGCCCAGGGACAGTAGACTACGAGCAGTACTTC
d_gene: TRBD1
v_gene: TRBV5-1
j_gene: TRBJ2-7
abundance: -

CDR3aa: CASSSGIAGNTIYF
CDR3nt: TGTGCCAGCAGCTCAGGGATTGCCGGAAACACCATATATTTT
d_gene: -
v_gene: TRBV6-5
j_gene: TRBJ1-3
abundance: -

CDR3aa: CASSQATGAPPSYEQYF
CDR3nt: TGTGCCAGCAGCCAAGCTACAGGGGCCCCTCCTTCCTACGAGCAGTACTTC
d_gene: TRBD1
v_gene: TRBV3-1/TRBV3-2
j_gene: TRBJ2-7
abundance: -

CDR3aa: CASSKSSAVEDGEQYF
CDR3nt: TGTGCCAGCAGCAAAAGTAGTGCGGTAGAAGACGGCGAGCAGTACTTC
d_gene: -
v_gene: TRBV21-1
j_gene: TRBJ2-7
abundance: -

CDR3aa: CASTVQGVISYEQYF
CDR3nt: TGTGCCAGCACTGTACAGGGGGTGATATCCTACGAGCAGTACTTC
d_gene: TRBD1
v_gene: TRBV6-5
j_gene: TRBJ2-7
abundance: -

CDR3aa: CASSITPGQGDEKLFF
CDR3nt: TGTGCCAGCAGTATTACTCCGGGACAGGGTGATGAAAAACTGTTTTTT
d_gene: TRBD1
v_gene: TRBV6-2/TRBV6-3
j_gene: TRBJ1-4
abundance: -

CDR3aa: CASTKNYNSPLHF
CDR3nt: TGTGCCAGCACCAAAAACTATAATTCACCCCTCCACTTT
d_gene: -
v_gene: TRBV12-3/TRBV12-4
j_gene: TRBJ1-6
abundance: -

CDR3aa: CASKGGTQSISYNEQFF
CDR3nt: TGTGCCAGTAAGGGGGGGACCCAATCAATCTCCTACAATGAGCAGTTCTTC
d_gene: -
v_gene: TRBV19
j_gene: TRBJ2-1
abundance: -

CDR3aa: CASSSGQGDTGELFF
CDR3nt: TGTGCCAGCTCGTCAGGACAGGGGGACACCGGGGAGCTGTTTTTT
d_gene: TRBD1
v_gene: TRBV18
j_gene: TRBJ2-2
abundance: once

CDR3aa: CASSPGGGFNQPQHF
CDR3nt: TGTGCCAGCAGCCCGGGGGGAGGGTTCAATCAGCCCCAGCATTTT
d_gene: -
v_gene: TRBV7-8
j_gene: TRBJ1-5
abundance: -

CDR3aa: CASSPETGSWGQYF
CDR3nt: TGTGCCAGCTCACCTGAGACAGGGTCATGGGGTCAGTACTTC
d_gene: TRBD1
v_gene: TRBV18
j_gene: TRBJ2-4
abundance: -

CDR3aa: CASGMNTGELFF
CDR3nt: TGTGCCAGCGGCATGAACACCGGGGAGCTGTTTTTT
d_gene: -
v_gene: TRBV12-3/TRBV12-4
j_gene: TRBJ2-2
abundance: -

CDR3aa: CASSSLQGAFYGYTF
CDR3nt: TGTGCCAGCAGCTCCCTTCAGGGGGCCTTCTATGGCTACACCTTC
d_gene: TRBD1
v_gene: TRBV7-2
j_gene: TRBJ1-2
abundance: -

CDR3aa: CASSLGASAGNTIYF
CDR3nt: TGCGCCAGCAGCTTGGGTGCGAGTGCTGGAAACACCATATATTTT
d_gene: -
v_gene: TRBV5-1
j_gene: TRBJ1-3
abundance: -

CDR3aa: CASSYSRPGSGNTIYF
CDR3nt: TGTGCCAGCAGTTACTCGCGCCCGGGATCGGGAAACACCATATATTTT
d_gene: -
v_gene: TRBV6-5
j_gene: TRBJ1-3
abundance: -